One T cell receptor (beta chain) is described in this entry. The antigen is undetermined. The Oncomine TCR Beta short-read assay was applied to DNA of cultured CD4+ T cells. Someone extracted genomic DNA from cultured CD4+ T cells. TCRdb called the PCR reads again in MiXCR, with one record for every CDR3 protein. Here the sample spans under 20,000 distinct CDR3 sequences, around 40% being singletons. Stated treatment: 10-day PBMC culture with coronavirus spike peptide pools or control peptides (ViraFEST assay). The sample comes from a study of vaccination and CD4 T cells after COVID-19. This CDR3 comprises 14 residues. Germline CDR1 and CDR2: SGHRS and YFSETQ. V was shortened by 0 bases and J by 7 bases, with 11 bases between the two germline ends.

The receptor was derived from a human donor who had recovered from COVID-19. The source was CD4+ T cells from blood, cultured in vitro, collected after SARS-CoV-2 vaccination. The chain links TRBV5-1 to TRBJ1-5, with D uncertain. CDR3 loop: CASSLGSGVQPQHF. The CDR3 nucleotides are TGCGCCAGCAGCTTGGGGTCTGGCGTACAGCCCCAGCATTTT.